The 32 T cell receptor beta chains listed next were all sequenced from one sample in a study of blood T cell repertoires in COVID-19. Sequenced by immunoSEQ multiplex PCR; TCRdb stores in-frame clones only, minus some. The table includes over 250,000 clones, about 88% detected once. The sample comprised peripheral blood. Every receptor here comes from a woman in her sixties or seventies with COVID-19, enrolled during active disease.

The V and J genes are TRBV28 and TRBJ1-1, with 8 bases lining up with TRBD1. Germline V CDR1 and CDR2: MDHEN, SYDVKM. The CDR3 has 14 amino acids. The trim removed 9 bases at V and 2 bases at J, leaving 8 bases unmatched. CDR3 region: CASHGQGANTEAFF. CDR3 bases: TGTGCCAGTCACGGGCAGGGGGCTAACACTGAAGCTTTCTTT.

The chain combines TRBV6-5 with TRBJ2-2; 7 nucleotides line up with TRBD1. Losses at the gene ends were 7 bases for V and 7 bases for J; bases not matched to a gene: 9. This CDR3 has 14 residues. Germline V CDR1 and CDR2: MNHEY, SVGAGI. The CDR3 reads CASNSGRGYGELFF. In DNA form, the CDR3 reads TGTGCCAGCAATTCGGGCAGGGGGTACGGGGAGCTGTTTTTT.

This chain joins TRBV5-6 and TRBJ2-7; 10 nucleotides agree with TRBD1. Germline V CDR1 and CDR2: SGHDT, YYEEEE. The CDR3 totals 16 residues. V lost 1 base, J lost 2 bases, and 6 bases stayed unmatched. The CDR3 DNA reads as TGTGCCAGCAGCTTGTCCTGGGGGACAGGGGCCTACGAGCAGTACTTC. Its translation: CASSLSWGTGAYEQYF.

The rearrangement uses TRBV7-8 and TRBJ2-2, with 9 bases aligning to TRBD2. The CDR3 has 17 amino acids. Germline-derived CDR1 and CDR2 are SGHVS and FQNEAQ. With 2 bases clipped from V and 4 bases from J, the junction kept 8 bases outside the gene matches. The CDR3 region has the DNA TGTGCCAGCAGCTTAAGGGCTAGCGGGGTTACCACCGGGGAGCTGTTTTTT. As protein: CASSLRASGVTTGELFF.

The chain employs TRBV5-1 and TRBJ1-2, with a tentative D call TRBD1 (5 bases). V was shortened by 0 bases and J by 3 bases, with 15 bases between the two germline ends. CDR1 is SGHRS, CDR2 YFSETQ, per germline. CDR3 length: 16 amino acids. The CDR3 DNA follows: TGCGCCAGCAGCTTGGAAGGGGTCGGCGGCGACTATGGCTACACCTTC. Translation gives CASSLEGVGGDYGYTF.

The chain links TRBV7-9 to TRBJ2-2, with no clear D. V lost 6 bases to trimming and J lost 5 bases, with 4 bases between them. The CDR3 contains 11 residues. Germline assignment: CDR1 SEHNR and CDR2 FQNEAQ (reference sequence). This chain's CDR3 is CASRSTGELFF. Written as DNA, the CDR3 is TGTGCCAGCAGATCAACCGGGGAGCTGTTTTTT.

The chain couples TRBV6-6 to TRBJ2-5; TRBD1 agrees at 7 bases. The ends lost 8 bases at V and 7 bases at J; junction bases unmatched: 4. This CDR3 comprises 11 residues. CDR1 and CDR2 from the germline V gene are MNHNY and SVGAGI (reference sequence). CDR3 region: CASSGGTTQYF. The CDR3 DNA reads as TGTGCCAGCTCAGGGGGAACGACCCAGTACTTC.

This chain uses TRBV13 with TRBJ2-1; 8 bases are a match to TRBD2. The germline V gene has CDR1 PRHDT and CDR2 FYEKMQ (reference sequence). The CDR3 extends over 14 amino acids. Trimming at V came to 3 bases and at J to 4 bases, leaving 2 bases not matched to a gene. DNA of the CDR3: TGTGCCAGCAGCTTTAGCGGGGAGTACAATGAGCAGTTCTTC. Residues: CASSFSGEYNEQFF.

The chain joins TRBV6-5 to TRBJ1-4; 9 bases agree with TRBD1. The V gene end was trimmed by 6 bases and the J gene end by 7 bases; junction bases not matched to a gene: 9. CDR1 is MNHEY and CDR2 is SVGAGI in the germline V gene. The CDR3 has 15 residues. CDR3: CASRRSGGQGEKLFF. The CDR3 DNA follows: TGTGCCAGCAGGCGAAGTGGGGGACAGGGTGAAAAACTGTTTTTT.

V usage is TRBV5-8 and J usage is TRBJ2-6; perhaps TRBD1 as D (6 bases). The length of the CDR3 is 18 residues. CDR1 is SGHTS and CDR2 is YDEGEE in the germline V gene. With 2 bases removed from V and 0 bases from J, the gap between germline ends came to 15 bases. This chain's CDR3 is CASSLIGGQLSGANVLTF. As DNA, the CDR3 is TGTGCCAGCAGCTTAATAGGGGGACAACTCTCTGGGGCCAACGTCCTGACTTTC.

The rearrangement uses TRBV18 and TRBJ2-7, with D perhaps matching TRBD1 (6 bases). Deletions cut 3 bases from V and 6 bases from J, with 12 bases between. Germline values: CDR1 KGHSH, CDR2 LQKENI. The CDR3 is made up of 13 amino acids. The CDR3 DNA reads TGTGCCAGCTCACCCAACGACAGGTTCGAGCAGTACTTC. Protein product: CASSPNDRFEQYF. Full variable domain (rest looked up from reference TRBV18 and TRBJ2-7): NAGVMQNPRHLVRRRGQEARLRCSPMKGHSHVYWYRQLPEEGLKFMVYLQKENIIDESGMPKERFSAEFPKEGPSILRIQQVVRGDSAAYFCASSPNDRFEQYFGPGTRLTVT.

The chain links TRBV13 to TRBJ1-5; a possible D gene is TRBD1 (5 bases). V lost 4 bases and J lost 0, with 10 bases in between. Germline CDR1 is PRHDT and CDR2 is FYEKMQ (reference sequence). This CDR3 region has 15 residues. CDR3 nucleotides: TGTGCCAGCAGCTCTCGGGGGGTTAGCAATCAGCCCCAGCATTTT. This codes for CASSSRGVSNQPQHF.

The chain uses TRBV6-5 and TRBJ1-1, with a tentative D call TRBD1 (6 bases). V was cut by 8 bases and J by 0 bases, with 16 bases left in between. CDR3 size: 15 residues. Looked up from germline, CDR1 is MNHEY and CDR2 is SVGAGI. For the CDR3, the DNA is TGTGCCAGCGGCTTAAGGGGGTATATGAACACTGAAGCTTTCTTT. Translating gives CASGLRGYMNTEAFF.

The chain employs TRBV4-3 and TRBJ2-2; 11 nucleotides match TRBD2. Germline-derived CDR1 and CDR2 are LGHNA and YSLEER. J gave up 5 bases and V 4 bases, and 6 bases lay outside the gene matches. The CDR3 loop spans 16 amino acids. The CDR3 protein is CASSRVAGGRTGELFF. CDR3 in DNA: TGCGCCAGCAGCCGGGTAGCGGGGGGGCGTACCGGGGAGCTGTTTTTT.

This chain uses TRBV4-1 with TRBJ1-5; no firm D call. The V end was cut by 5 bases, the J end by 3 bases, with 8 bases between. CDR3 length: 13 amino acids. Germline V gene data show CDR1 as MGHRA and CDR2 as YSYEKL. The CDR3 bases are TGCGCCAGCAGCTCCTTTTTCAATCAGCCCCAGCATTTT. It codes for CASSSFFNQPQHF.

DNA of the CDR3: TGTGCCAGCACCGCCGATTCCGGGACAGTCAATCAGCCCCAGCATTTT. Translation gives CASTADSGTVNQPQHF. The rearrangement links TRBV2 to TRBJ1-5, with 7 bases identical to TRBD1. Germline CDR1 SNHLY, CDR2 FYNNEI. The CDR3 consists of 16 residues. V was pared by 7 bases and J by 3 bases, with 12 bases of the junction left unmatched.

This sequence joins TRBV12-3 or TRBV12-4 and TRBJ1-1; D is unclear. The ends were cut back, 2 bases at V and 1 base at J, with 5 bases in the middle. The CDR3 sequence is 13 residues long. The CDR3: CASSLQKNTEAFF. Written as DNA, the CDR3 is TGTGCCAGCAGTTTACAGAAGAACACTGAAGCTTTCTTT.

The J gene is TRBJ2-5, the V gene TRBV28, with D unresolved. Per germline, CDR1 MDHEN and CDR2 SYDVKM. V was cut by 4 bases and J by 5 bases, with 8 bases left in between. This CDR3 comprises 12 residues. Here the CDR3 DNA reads TGTGCCAGCAGTTCCCTCCCGGAGACCCAGTACTTC. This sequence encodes CASSSLPETQYF.

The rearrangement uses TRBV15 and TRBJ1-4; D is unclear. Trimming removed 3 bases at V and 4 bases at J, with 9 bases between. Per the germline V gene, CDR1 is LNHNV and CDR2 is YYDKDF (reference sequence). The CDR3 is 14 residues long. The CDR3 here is CATSRGSGNEKLFF. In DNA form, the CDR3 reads TGTGCCACCAGCAGGGGGAGCGGTAATGAAAAACTGTTTTTT.

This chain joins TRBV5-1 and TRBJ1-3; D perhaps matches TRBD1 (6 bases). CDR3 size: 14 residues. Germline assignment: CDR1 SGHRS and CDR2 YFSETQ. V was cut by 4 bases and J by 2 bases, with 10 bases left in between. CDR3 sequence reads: CASSTDRTGNTIYF. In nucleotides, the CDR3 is TGCGCCAGCAGCACTGACAGGACTGGAAACACCATATATTTT.

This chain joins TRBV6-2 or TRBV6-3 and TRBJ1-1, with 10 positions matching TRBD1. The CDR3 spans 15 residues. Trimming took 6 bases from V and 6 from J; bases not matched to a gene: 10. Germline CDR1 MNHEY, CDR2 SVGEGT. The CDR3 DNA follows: TGTGCCAGCAGCCAAGTAAGACAGGGGGCTGCTGAAGCTTTCTTT. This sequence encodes CASSQVRQGAAEAFF.

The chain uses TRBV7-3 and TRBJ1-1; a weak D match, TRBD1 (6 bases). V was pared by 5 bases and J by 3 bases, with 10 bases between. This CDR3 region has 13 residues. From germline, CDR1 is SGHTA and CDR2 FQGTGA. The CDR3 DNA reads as TGTGCCAGCAGCAAGGGGGAATACACTGAAGCTTTCTTT. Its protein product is CASSKGEYTEAFF.

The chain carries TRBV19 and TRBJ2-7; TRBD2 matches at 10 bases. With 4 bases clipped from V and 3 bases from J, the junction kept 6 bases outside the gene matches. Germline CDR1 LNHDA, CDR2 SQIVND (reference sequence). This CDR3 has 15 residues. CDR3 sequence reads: CASSNGLADFYEQYF. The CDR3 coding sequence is TGTGCCAGTAGTAACGGACTAGCGGATTTCTACGAGCAGTACTTC.

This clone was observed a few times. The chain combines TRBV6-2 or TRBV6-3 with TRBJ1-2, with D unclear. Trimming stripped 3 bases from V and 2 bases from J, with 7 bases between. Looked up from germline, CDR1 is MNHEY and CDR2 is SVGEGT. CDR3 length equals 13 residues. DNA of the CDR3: TGTGCCAGCAGTTATGTGTTAAACTATGGCTACACCTTC. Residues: CASSYVLNYGYTF.

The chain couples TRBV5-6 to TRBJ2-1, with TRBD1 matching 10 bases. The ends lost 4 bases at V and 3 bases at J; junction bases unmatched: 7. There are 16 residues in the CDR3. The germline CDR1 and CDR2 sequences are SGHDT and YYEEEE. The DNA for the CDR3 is TGTGCCAGCAGCCCTTTAGGACAGGGGGACTACAATGAGCAGTTCTTC. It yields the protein CASSPLGQGDYNEQFF.

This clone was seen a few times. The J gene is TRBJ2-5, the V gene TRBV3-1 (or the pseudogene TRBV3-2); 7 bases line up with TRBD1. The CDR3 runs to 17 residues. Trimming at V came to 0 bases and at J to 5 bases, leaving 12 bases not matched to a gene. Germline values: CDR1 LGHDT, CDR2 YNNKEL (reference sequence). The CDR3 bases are TGTGCCAGCAGCCAAGATCTAGCACAGGGGCCGCGGGAGACCCAGTACTTC. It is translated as CASSQDLAQGPRETQYF.

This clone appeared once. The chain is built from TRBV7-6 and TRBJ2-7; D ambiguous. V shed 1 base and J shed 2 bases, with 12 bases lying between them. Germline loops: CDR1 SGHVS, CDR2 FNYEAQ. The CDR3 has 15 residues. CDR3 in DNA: TGTGCCAGCAGCTTAGGATCCTCAGACACCTACGAGCAGTACTTC. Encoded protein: CASSLGSSDTYEQYF.

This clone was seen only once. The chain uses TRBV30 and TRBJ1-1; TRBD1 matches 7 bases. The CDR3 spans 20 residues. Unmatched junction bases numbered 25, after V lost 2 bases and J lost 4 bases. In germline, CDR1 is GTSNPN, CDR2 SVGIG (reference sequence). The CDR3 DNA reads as TGTGCCTGGAGTCCTTGGGACAGCGGGTTGACCCTAAACTCGGTCACTGAAGCTTTCTTT. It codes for CAWSPWDSGLTLNSVTEAFF.

The CDR3 nucleotides are TGTGCCAGCAGCTTAGGAGGACAGCTTACCTACGAGCAGTACTTC. This encodes CASSLGGQLTYEQYF. The chain has TRBV11-3 and TRBJ2-7, with a weak D call TRBD1 (6 bases). Trimming took off 1 base at V and 2 bases at J, with 12 bases between the two ends. Germline V gene data show CDR1 as SGHNT and CDR2 as YENEEA. The CDR3 has 15 amino acids.

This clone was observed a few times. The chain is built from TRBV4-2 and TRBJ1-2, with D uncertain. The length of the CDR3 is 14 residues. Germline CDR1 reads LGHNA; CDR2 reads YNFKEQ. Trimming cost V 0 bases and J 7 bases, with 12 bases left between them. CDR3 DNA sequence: TGTGCCAGCAGCCAAGATAACCTCGCCGGTGGCTACACCTTC. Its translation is CASSQDNLAGGYTF.

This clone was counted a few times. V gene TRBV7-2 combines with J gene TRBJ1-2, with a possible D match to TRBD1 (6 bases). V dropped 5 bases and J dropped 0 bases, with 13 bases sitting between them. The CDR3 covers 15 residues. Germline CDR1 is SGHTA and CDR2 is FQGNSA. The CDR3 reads CASSVHREANYGYTF. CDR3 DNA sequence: TGTGCCAGCAGCGTCCACAGGGAAGCTAACTATGGCTACACCTTC.

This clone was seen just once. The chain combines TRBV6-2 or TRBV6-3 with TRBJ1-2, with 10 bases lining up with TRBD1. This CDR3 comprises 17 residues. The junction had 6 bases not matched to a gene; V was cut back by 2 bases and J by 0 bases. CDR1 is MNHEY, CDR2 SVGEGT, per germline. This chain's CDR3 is CASSYTPGQGANYGYTF. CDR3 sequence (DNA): TGTGCCAGCAGTTACACCCCCGGACAGGGGGCTAACTATGGCTACACCTTC.